These 22 T cell receptor beta chains originate from one sample sequenced in a study of shared T cell receptors in the human thymus. Profiled with immunoSEQ multiplex PCR; TCRdb holds only in-frame clones, not every one. The table lists about 380,000 clones, 95% of them singletons. The sequenced sample was thymocytes. Every receptor here comes from a human donor.

This clone was detected only once. V and J are TRBV27 and TRBJ2-3, with a possible D match to TRBD2 (6 bases). The V and J ends lost 9 bases and 2 bases respectively, with 30 bases between them. CDR1 is MNHEY and CDR2 is SMNVEV in the germline V gene (reference sequence). CDR3 size: 19 residues. The CDR3 nucleotides are TGTGCCAGTATGGAGGTTCCCCGGTGTGGCGGGGCTACCACAGATACGCAGTATTTT. It codes for CASMEVPRCGGATTDTQYF.

The genes are TRBV6-5 and TRBJ1-1; perhaps TRBD1 as D (5 bases). V was trimmed by 2 bases and J by 1 base, leaving 11 bases between them. The V gene's germline CDR1 is MNHEY and CDR2 SVGAGI. The CDR3 totals 15 residues. CDR3 DNA: TGTGCCAGCAGTTACGGGTCCGACAGGAACACTGAAGCTTTCTTT. It specifies CASSYGSDRNTEAFF.

The V call is TRBV19, the J call TRBJ2-7; D not certain. Per germline, CDR1 LNHDA and CDR2 SQIVND (reference sequence). V lost 7 bases and J lost 7, with 20 bases in between. There are 14 residues in the CDR3. The CDR3 nucleotides are TGTGCCAGTAAAGCAGGACCAACGAGCTGGGAGCAGTACTTC. The encoded protein is CASKAGPTSWEQYF.

The gene calls are TRBV27 and TRBJ2-3; TRBD2 matches 15 bases. CDR1 and CDR2 from the germline V gene are MNHEY and SMNVEV (reference sequence). Trimming removed 2 bases from V and 0 bases from J; junction bases left unmatched: 9. There are 20 residues in the CDR3. The CDR3 is CASSLGTSGRRSVSTDTQYF. The CDR3, as DNA: TGTGCCAGCAGTTTAGGGACTAGCGGGAGGCGGTCGGTAAGCACAGATACGCAGTATTTT.

The V call is TRBV4-1, the J call TRBJ1-3; TRBD1 might be the D (5 bases). CDR3 length: 18 amino acids. Germline-derived CDR1 and CDR2 are MGHRA and YSYEKL. Trimming pared 1 base from V and 0 bases from J, leaving 16 bases between. The CDR3 sequence: CASSQGAGRTTSGNTIYF. The CDR3 DNA follows: TGCGCCAGCAGCCAAGGAGCGGGCAGGACAACCTCTGGAAACACCATATATTTT.

V and J are TRBV5-1 and TRBJ1-2; 9 positions agree with TRBD1. The CDR3 spans 16 residues. The junction had 13 bases not matched to a gene; V was cut back by 4 bases and J by 6 bases. Germline V gene lookup returns CDR1 SGHRS and CDR2 YFSETQ. This chain's CDR3 is CASSPPSLDRGHGYTF. The DNA for the CDR3 is TGCGCCAGCAGCCCACCCTCCCTGGACAGGGGCCATGGCTACACCTTC.

V and J are TRBV18 and TRBJ2-2; D perhaps matches TRBD2 (5 bases). From germline, CDR1 is KGHSH and CDR2 LQKENI. The CDR3 runs 15 residues. The V and J ends lost 3 bases and 5 bases respectively, with 13 bases between them. The CDR3 DNA sequence: TGTGCCAGCTCACCGGGTAGCGCTGGGACCGGGGAGCTGTTTTTT. Amino acid sequence: CASSPGSAGTGELFF.

The V gene is TRBV4-2, the J gene TRBJ2-7; TRBD2 matches 13 bases. The CDR3 spans 18 residues. Trimming at V came to 3 bases and at J to 1 base, leaving 9 bases not matched to a gene. The germline V gene encodes CDR1 LGHNA and CDR2 YNFKEQ. The CDR3 nucleotides are TGTGCCAGCAGCCAGGAACTAGCGGGAGGGCCGGAATCCTACGAGCAGTACTTC. Translation gives CASSQELAGGPESYEQYF.

This sequence joins TRBV10-2 and TRBJ2-4; 14 nucleotides line up with TRBD2. Germline V gives CDR1 WSHSY, CDR2 SAAADI. V shed 5 bases and J 0 bases; nucleotides not matched to a gene: 12. The CDR3 has 20 residues. Here the CDR3 reads CASSLYGLAGGGVAKNIQYF. CDR3 DNA sequence: TGCGCCAGCAGTCTCTATGGACTAGCGGGAGGAGGAGTAGCCAAAAACATTCAGTACTTC.

J is TRBJ2-1 and V is TRBV7-3; 7 bases agree with TRBD2. CDR1 is SGHTA, CDR2 FQGTGA, per germline. V shed 9 bases and J 2 bases; nucleotides not matched to a gene: 4. The length of the CDR3 is 13 residues. CDR3 region: CASQAGAYNEQFF. The DNA of the CDR3 is TGTGCCAGTCAGGCGGGGGCCTACAATGAGCAGTTCTTC.

This clone appeared a single time. This chain links TRBV14 with TRBJ2-3, with no clear D. Deletions cut 0 bases from V and 3 bases from J, with 13 bases between. The CDR3 covers 16 residues. Germline V gives CDR1 SGHDN, CDR2 FVKESK. The CDR3 here is CASSQEGPRKTDTQYF. The DNA for the CDR3 is TGTGCCAGCAGCCAAGAGGGCCCTAGGAAGACAGATACGCAGTATTTT.

V is TRBV14 and J is TRBJ2-5; D unclear. The ends were cut back, 0 bases at V and 1 base at J, with 9 bases in the middle. CDR1 and CDR2 (germline): SGHDN, FVKESK. The CDR3 loop spans 15 amino acids. DNA of the CDR3: TGTGCCAGCAGCCAAGAGAATGGATTCCAAGAGACCCAGTACTTC. Protein sequence: CASSQENGFQETQYF.

This chain connects TRBV30 to TRBJ2-2; TRBD1 might be the D (5 bases). Germline V CDR1 and CDR2: GTSNPN, SVGIG (reference sequence). The CDR3 contains 14 residues. Trimming removed 4 bases at V and 5 bases at J, with 14 bases between. Written as DNA, the CDR3 is TGTGCCTGGAAACGCCAGGGCGGTACCGGGGAGCTGTTTTTT. It codes for CAWKRQGGTGELFF.

This clone was found once. The rearrangement joins TRBV4-3 to TRBJ2-7; the D gene is possibly TRBD1 (6 bases). This CDR3 comprises 13 residues. V was shortened by 1 base and J by 5 bases, with 9 bases between the two germline ends. Germline V gene lookup returns CDR1 LGHNA and CDR2 YSLEER. Here the CDR3 DNA reads TGCGCCAGCAGCCAAGGAGCAGGGGACGAGCAGTACTTC. It specifies CASSQGAGDEQYF.

J is TRBJ1-1 and V is TRBV28, with TRBD1 matching 7 bases. Trimming removed 3 bases from V and 3 bases from J; junction bases left unmatched: 16. The CDR3 totals 18 residues. The germline CDR1 and CDR2 sequences are MDHEN and SYDVKM. The CDR3 region has the DNA TGTGCCAGCAGTTTCCTTGGACAGGCAAACCTGGGGGACACTGAAGCTTTCTTT. This codes for CASSFLGQANLGDTEAFF. Combining the CDR3 with reference TRBV28 and TRBJ1-1 gives the whole variable domain DVKVTQSSRYLVKRTGEKVFLECVQDMDHENMFWYRQDPGLGLRLIYFSYDVKMKEKGDIPEGYSVSREKKERFSLILESASTNQTSMYLCASSFLGQANLGDTEAFFGQGTRLTVV.

The J gene is TRBJ1-4, the V gene TRBV19; no reliable D call. The V end lost 10 bases, the J end lost 0 bases, and 12 bases lay between the germline ends. This CDR3 is 14 amino acids long. Germline-derived CDR1 and CDR2 are LNHDA and SQIVND (reference sequence). For the CDR3, the DNA is TGTGCCACTCAGACGGCCGCAACTAATGAAAAACTGTTTTTT. Encoded protein: CATQTAATNEKLFF.

Only a few counts were recorded for this clone. The rearrangement joins TRBV2 to TRBJ1-5; the match to TRBD1 covers 9 bases. The germline V gene encodes CDR1 SNHLY and CDR2 FYNNEI. Unmatched junction bases numbered 7, after V lost 6 bases and J lost 7 bases. The CDR3 contains 14 residues. As DNA, the CDR3 is TGTGCCAGCAGCCAGGACAGGGGACGCCAGCCCCAGCATTTT. It is translated as CASSQDRGRQPQHF.

This clone occurred a few times. This chain joins TRBV29-1 and TRBJ2-5; D is undetermined. The CDR3 runs 10 residues. From germline, CDR1 is SQVTM and CDR2 ANQGSEA. CDR3 sequence reads: CTPRRRTQYF. CDR3 nucleotide sequence: TGCACCCCCCGAAGGAGGACCCAGTACTTC.

V is TRBV5-1 and J is TRBJ2-4, with 7 bases that match TRBD2. The CDR3 consists of 18 residues. The V gene's germline CDR1 is SGHRS and CDR2 YFSETQ. The J segment lost 5 bases and the V segment lost 0 bases, leaving 14 bases of the junction unmatched. CDR3 in amino acids: CASSLESSGVEHENIQYF. The CDR3 DNA reads as TGCGCCAGCAGCTTGGAGTCTAGCGGAGTGGAGCACGAAAACATTCAGTACTTC.

The chain recombines TRBV5-6 with TRBJ2-5, with 10 bases matching TRBD1. The CDR3 sequence is 16 residues long. Trimming at V came to 4 bases and at J to 3 bases, leaving 9 bases not matched to a gene. Germline V gene sequence: CDR1 SGHDT, CDR2 YYEEEE. For the CDR3, the DNA is TGTGCCAGCAGCCCCCGGGACAGGGGTATGGAAGAGACCCAGTACTTC. Protein sequence: CASSPRDRGMEETQYF.

This chain uses TRBV6-5 with TRBJ1-1; D is undetermined. CDR1 is MNHEY, CDR2 SVGAGI, per germline. V was pared by 6 bases and J by 2 bases, with 13 bases between. CDR3 length: 14 amino acids. The CDR3 spells CASSQVRSNTEAFF. Here the CDR3 DNA reads TGTGCCAGCAGCCAGGTCAGGAGTAACACTGAAGCTTTCTTT.

The rearrangement uses TRBV10-3 and TRBJ2-7; the match to TRBD1 covers 12 bases. Losses at the gene ends were 6 bases for V and 7 bases for J; bases not matched to a gene: 4. Per germline, CDR1 ENHRY and CDR2 SYGVKD. The CDR3 extends over 13 amino acids. CDR3 in amino acids: CAIRGQGAPEQYF. In nucleotides, the CDR3 is TGTGCCATCAGGGGACAGGGGGCGCCTGAGCAGTACTTC.